A selection of T cell receptor beta chains follows, all from one sample in a study of cytomegalovirus exposure and HLA in healthy donors. Some clones are missing from TCRdb's copy, which holds only in-frame ones; the method was immunoSEQ multiplex PCR. The sample holds 50,000 or so clones. Sequencing used PBMCs. The receptors come from a woman aged 60-75 years in good health and CMV-seropositive. CDR3s include the opening cysteine and the closing phenylalanine or tryptophan. Each record gives: clone size, J gene, D gene, V gene, CDR3 DNA, CDR3 protein. The D gene is left open where the match is weak. The size of a clone is reported for some rows only, either as once, few or many, or as a class for expanded clones.

>-|TRBJ1-2|TRBD1|TRBV6-5
TGTGCCAGCAGTGCCCGGGACAGAGTCTATGGCTACACCTTC
CASSARDRVYGYTF
>-|TRBJ2-1|-|TRBV27
TGTGCCAGCAGGAGAACGTACAATGAGCAGTTCTTC
CASRRTYNEQFF
>-|TRBJ2-7|-|TRBV5-1
TGCGCCAGCAGCCAACGGACAGACGCCTACGAGCAGTACTTC
CASSQRTDAYEQYF
>-|TRBJ1-6|TRBD1|TRBV11-3
TGTGCCAGCAGCTCCCGGACAGGGGGCGCTGGTAATTCACCCCTCCACTTT
CASSSRTGGAGNSPLHF
>-|TRBJ1-2|TRBD1|TRBV5-1
TGCGCCAGCAGCTTGTGGGACAGCTATGGCTACACCTTC
CASSLWDSYGYTF
>-|TRBJ2-3|-|TRBV29-1
TGCAGCGACGCAGACAGGCATGAGGCAGATACGCAGTATTTT
CSDADRHEADTQYF
>-|TRBJ1-2|-|TRBV11-2
TGTGCCAGCAGCTTAGATAGTACCGGGAACTATGGCTACACCTTC
CASSLDSTGNYGYTF
>-|TRBJ2-7|-|TRBV5-6
TGTGCCAGCAGCTTGGTCTCCGAGCAGTACTTC
CASSLVSEQYF
>-|TRBJ1-2|TRBD1|TRBV2
TGTGCCAGCACTAGACAGGGCTCCGCAGGCTACACCTTC
CASTRQGSAGYTF
>-|TRBJ2-7|-|TRBV11-2
TGTGCCAGCGGGCAGGGTACCTACGAGCAGTACTTC
CASGQGTYEQYF
>-|TRBJ1-1|-|TRBV6-6
TGTGCCAGCAGTGCGGACGGGGGTGGGTACACTGAAGCTTTCTTT
CASSADGGGYTEAFF
>-|TRBJ2-2|-|TRBV28
TGTGCCAGCAGTCTCCGGGAGCTGTTTTTT
CASSLRELFF
>-|TRBJ1-1|-|TRBV10-3
TGTGCCATCAGCCTACAGGCGAACACTGAAGCTTTCTTT
CAISLQANTEAFF
>-|TRBJ1-5|TRBD1|TRBV7-2
TGTGCCAGCAGCGTGACAGGGGCGAAGAGCAATCAGCCCCAGCATTTT
CASSVTGAKSNQPQHF
>-|TRBJ2-7|TRBD2|TRBV5-1
TGCGCCAGCAGCTTGGGTGGACTAGCGGGGCATACTGGTGCCTACGAGCAGTACTTC
CASSLGGLAGHTGAYEQYF
>-|TRBJ1-1|-|TRBV18
TGTGCCAGCTCACCAAGTATCAGGGGTCGGACTGAAGCTTTCTTT
CASSPSIRGRTEAFF
>-|TRBJ2-1|TRBD1|TRBV9
TGTGCCAGCAGCGCTAGGGGGCAAATCAATGAGCAGTTCTTC
CASSARGQINEQFF
>-|TRBJ1-2|-|TRBV6-1
TGTGCCAGCAGTGAAGGCAACAGGGTCCGTGAGGCTGGCTACACCTTC
CASSEGNRVREAGYTF
>-|TRBJ2-7|-|TRBV10-3
TGTGCCATCAGTGAGCGGGGGTACGAGCAGTACTTC
CAISERGYEQYF
>-|TRBJ2-3|-|TRBV4-3
TGCGCCAGCAGCCAAGATTGGGGGGGCTTCGAAGGGAGGACAGATACGCAGTATTTT
CASSQDWGGFEGRTDTQYF
>-|TRBJ2-1|TRBD2|TRBV19
TGTGCCAGTAGCACCGCCAGACTAGCGGGCTCCTACAATGAGCAGTTCTTC
CASSTARLAGSYNEQFF
>-|TRBJ2-1|-|TRBV11-3
TGTGCCAGCAAGGGCCTAGCTAGGGATGAGCAGTTCTTC
CASKGLARDEQFF
>-|TRBJ1-2|-|TRBV19
TGTGCCAGTTCGGGGGGGGGCTACACCTTC
CASSGGGYTF
>medium-sized|TRBJ1-1|-|TRBV11-2
TGTGCCAGCAGCTCCCGGGTAGGTTACACTGAAGCTTTCTTT
CASSSRVGYTEAFF
>-|TRBJ2-7|-|TRBV5-5
TGTGCCAGCAGCTTGGCTCCGGTTCTCGAGCAGTACTTC
CASSLAPVLEQYF
>-|TRBJ1-1|TRBD1|TRBV2
TGTGCCAGTTCTGTGGACAGGCATGAAGATTTCTTT
CASSVDRHEDFF
>-|TRBJ2-3|TRBD2|TRBV19
TGTGCCAGTAGTATAGATCGGGGGGGCTCAGATACGCAGTATTTT
CASSIDRGGSDTQYF
>-|TRBJ2-5|-|TRBV27
TGTGCCAGCAGCAAACAGGGCAGAGAGACCCAGTACTTC
CASSKQGRETQYF
>-|TRBJ2-7|TRBD1|TRBV29-1
TGCAGCGTACACAGGGGCTACGAGCAGTACTTC
CSVHRGYEQYF
>-|TRBJ2-5|TRBD1|TRBV6-8
TGTGCCAGCAGTTACTCGACTGGGGGACAGGGTCGGGTAGAGACCCAGTACTTC
CASSYSTGGQGRVETQYF
>-|TRBJ2-7|-|TRBV6-5
TGTGCCAGCAGTCAAACTCGCGGGGTCTACGAGCAGTACTTC
CASSQTRGVYEQYF
>-|TRBJ1-1|-|TRBV5-5
TGTGCCAGCAGCTTGATGGCAGGGATCCTCACTGAAGCTTTCTTT
CASSLMAGILTEAFF
>-|TRBJ2-7|-|TRBV5-1
TGCGCCAGCAGCCGGACTGACTCCTACGAGCAGTACTTC
CASSRTDSYEQYF
>-|TRBJ2-3|TRBD1|TRBV6-6
TGTGCCAGCAGGACAGGGGTAACAGATACGCAGTATTTT
CASRTGVTDTQYF
>-|TRBJ2-7|TRBD1|TRBV5-1
TGCGCCAGCAGCTCAGAGAGGGACAGGGGGAATTATGAGCAGTACTTC
CASSSERDRGNYEQYF
>-|TRBJ1-2|-|TRBV27
TGTGCCAGCAGTTTGGGGAACGCACAGGGCGGGCGTAACTATGGCTACACCTTC
CASSLGNAQGGRNYGYTF
>-|TRBJ2-7|-|TRBV5-1
TGCGCCAGCAGCTTGCCGACGACAGGGACTTCCTACGAGCAGTACTTC
CASSLPTTGTSYEQYF
>-|TRBJ1-1|TRBD1|TRBV2
TGTGCCAGCAGTGCCTGGACAGGGGACACTGAAGCTTTCTTT
CASSAWTGDTEAFF
>-|TRBJ1-6|-|TRBV27
TGTGCCAGCAGTCCCCCGGTACGGTATAATTCACCCCTCCACTTT
CASSPPVRYNSPLHF
>-|TRBJ2-7|TRBD1|TRBV5-6
TGTGCCAGCAGCTCACAGGGGATCTCCTACGAGCAGTACTTC
CASSSQGISYEQYF
>-|TRBJ2-5|-|TRBV6-1
TGTGCCAGCAGCGACTCAGGGTTTCAGACCCAGTACTTC
CASSDSGFQTQYF
>-|TRBJ2-7|-|TRBV18
TGTGCCAGCTCACCGAGTGCGTACGAGCAGTACTTC
CASSPSAYEQYF
>-|TRBJ2-5|-|TRBV5-1
TGCGCCAGCAAACAGCAAGAGACCCAGTACTTC
CASKQQETQYF
>-|TRBJ2-5|-|TRBV18
TGTGCCAGCTCACCACCGACAGGCCAAGAGACCCAGTACTTC
CASSPPTGQETQYF
>-|TRBJ2-7|TRBD1|TRBV28
TGTGCCAGCAGCCCCGGGACAGCAACCTACGAGCAGTACTTC
CASSPGTATYEQYF
>-|TRBJ1-1|-|TRBV10-3
TGTGCCATCAGTGACAGCGGAACTGAAGCTTTCTTT
CAISDSGTEAFF
>-|TRBJ2-3|-|TRBV18
TGTGCCAGCTCACTTGCGGCGCGAAGCACAGATACGCAGTATTTT
CASSLAARSTDTQYF
>-|TRBJ2-7|-|TRBV18
TGTGCCAGCTCACGGGCCGAAGTTAGCGAGCAGTACTTC
CASSRAEVSEQYF
>-|TRBJ1-1|-|TRBV18
TGTGCCAGCTCACCTCCCGGGTTCCCTGAAGCTTTCTTT
CASSPPGFPEAFF
>-|TRBJ2-1|TRBD1|TRBV10-3
TGTGCCATCAGTGACCGACAGGGGTCCTACAATGAGCAGTTCTTC
CAISDRQGSYNEQFF
>-|TRBJ1-2|-|TRBV28
TGTGCCAGCAGGGCCCCTTATGGCTACACCTTC
CASRAPYGYTF
>-|TRBJ1-4|-|TRBV5-1
TGCGCCAGCAGCTTGGGGCAGGGGAATAGGCTCGATGAAAAACTGTTTTTT
CASSLGQGNRLDEKLFF
>-|TRBJ1-5|TRBD1|TRBV6-1
TGTGCCAGCAGGGACCGGGACAGGGGGCATCAGCCCCAGCATTTT
CASRDRDRGHQPQHF
>-|TRBJ1-2|-|TRBV14
TGTGCCAGCAGCCAAGTCCAGGGTTTCTATGGCTACACCTTC
CASSQVQGFYGYTF
>-|TRBJ2-3|TRBD2|TRBV5-1
TGCGCCAGCAGCCCCGGGGGCTTGAGCGGGGGGATCACAGATACGCAGTATTTT
CASSPGGLSGGITDTQYF
>-|TRBJ1-2|-|TRBV2
TGTGCCAGCAGTGGGGGGGTTGCCGTCTATGGCTACACCTTC
CASSGGVAVYGYTF
>-|TRBJ2-7|-|TRBV6-5
TGTGCCAGCAGTCCGGGGGGCGAGGCCTACGAGCAGTACTTC
CASSPGGEAYEQYF
>-|TRBJ2-3|TRBD2|TRBV15
TGTGCCACCAGCAGAGATCCCGGGACTAGCGGGGGGTTCACAGATACGCAGTATTTT
CATSRDPGTSGGFTDTQYF
>-|TRBJ2-7|TRBD1|TRBV7-2
TGTGCCAGCAGCTCAACACAGGGGCTGTACTACGAGCAGTACTTC
CASSSTQGLYYEQYF